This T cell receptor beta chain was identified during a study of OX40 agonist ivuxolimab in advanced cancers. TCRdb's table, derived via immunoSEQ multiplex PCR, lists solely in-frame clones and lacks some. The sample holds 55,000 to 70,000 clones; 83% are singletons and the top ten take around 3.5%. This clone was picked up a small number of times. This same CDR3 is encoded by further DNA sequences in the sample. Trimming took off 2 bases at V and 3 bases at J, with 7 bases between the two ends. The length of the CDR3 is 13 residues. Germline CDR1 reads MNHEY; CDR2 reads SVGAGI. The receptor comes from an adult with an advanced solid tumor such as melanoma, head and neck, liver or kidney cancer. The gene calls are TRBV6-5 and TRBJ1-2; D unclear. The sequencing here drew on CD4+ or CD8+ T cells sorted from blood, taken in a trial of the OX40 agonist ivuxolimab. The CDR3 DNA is TGTGCCAGCAGTTACGATGGAGACTATGGCTACACCTTC. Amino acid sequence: CASSYDGDYGYTF.